This TCR beta chain was captured by sequencing in a study of beta chain features in type 1 diabetes. Findings of the study overall: Fewer insertions but more deletions were seen at VDJ junctions in type 1 diabetes patients.

Germline V CDR1 and CDR2: SGHTA, FQGNSA. The CDR3 consists of 16 residues. The V and J ends lost 6 bases and 3 bases respectively, with 21 bases between them. This clone has more than one count but fewer than ten. Antigen: not known. Expressed TCRB transcripts were sequenced because the entire RNA isolate underwent reverse transcription. This table comes from immunoSEQ multiplex PCR, and its TCRdb copy is limited to in-frame clones, with some not included. The data hold 810,000 or so clones, with 15% to 20% observed a single time. Sequencing was performed on naive CD4+ T cells from blood. The V call is TRBV7-2, the J call TRBJ2-7; perhaps D is TRBD1 or TRBD2 (6 bases each). The receptor was derived from a woman younger than 35 in good health. CDR3 in amino acids: CASRSSEGGVGYEQYF. The CDR3 coding sequence is TGTGCCAGCAGATCCTCCGAGGGGGGTGTCGGCTACGAGCAGTACTTC. Using reference TRBV7-2 and TRBJ2-7 for the parts outside the CDR3, the full variable domain is GAGVSQSPSNKVTEKGKDVELRCDPISGHTALYWYRQSLGQGLEFLIYFQGNSAPDKSGLPSDRFSAERTGGSVSTLTIQRTQQEDSAVYLCASRSSEGGVGYEQYFGPGTRLTVT.